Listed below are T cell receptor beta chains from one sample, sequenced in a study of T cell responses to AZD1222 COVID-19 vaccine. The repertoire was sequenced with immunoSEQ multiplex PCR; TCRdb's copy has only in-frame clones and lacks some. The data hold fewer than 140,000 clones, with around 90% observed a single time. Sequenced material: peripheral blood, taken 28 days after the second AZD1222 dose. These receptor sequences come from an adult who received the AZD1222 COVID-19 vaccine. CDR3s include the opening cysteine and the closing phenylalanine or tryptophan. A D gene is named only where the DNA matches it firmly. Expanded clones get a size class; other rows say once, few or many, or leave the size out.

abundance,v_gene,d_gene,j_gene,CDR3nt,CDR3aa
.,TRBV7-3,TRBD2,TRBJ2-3,TGTGCCAGCAGCCGGACTAGCGGGGGGCCCCCAGATACGCAGTATTTT,CASSRTSGGPPDTQYF
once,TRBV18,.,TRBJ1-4,TGTGCCAGCTCACCCCCCGGCCAGGTTGAAAAACTGTTTTTT,CASSPPGQVEKLFF
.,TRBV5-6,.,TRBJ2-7,TGTGCCAGCAGCTCAGGCGCAGGGGGGGACGAGCAGTACTTC,CASSSGAGGDEQYF
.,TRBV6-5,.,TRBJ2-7,TGTGCCAGCAGCCAACCGTGGGGGGCCCATTACGAGCAGTACTTC,CASSQPWGAHYEQYF
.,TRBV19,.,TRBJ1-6,TGTGCCAGTAGTGGACAACAGGGTTTGAATTCACCCCTCCACTTT,CASSGQQGLNSPLHF
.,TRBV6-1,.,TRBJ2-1,TGTGCCAGCAGTGAAGGACGGACAGACAGAAGCTCCTACAATGAGCAGTTCTTC,CASSEGRTDRSSYNEQFF
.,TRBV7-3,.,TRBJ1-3,TGTGCCAGCAGCTTAACGGGGCGAGGAAACACCATATATTTT,CASSLTGRGNTIYF
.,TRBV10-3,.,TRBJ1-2,TGTGCCATCAGTGAGGAGGGAAACTATGGCTACACCTTC,CAISEEGNYGYTF
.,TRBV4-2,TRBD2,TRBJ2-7,TGTGCCAGCAGCCCCATCGCGGGGGGCTTTCATCTTTACGAGCAGTACTTC,CASSPIAGGFHLYEQYF
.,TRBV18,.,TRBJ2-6,TGTGCCAGCTCATTCCAGGACGCTGGGGCCAACGTCCTGACTTTC,CASSFQDAGANVLTF
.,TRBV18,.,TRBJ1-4,TGTGCCAGCTCACCACCGGCAGGCCTTAATGAAAAACTGTTTTTT,CASSPPAGLNEKLFF
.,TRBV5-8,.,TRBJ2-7,TGTGCCAGCAGCTTGAGCAGTTTTTCCGAGCAGTACTTC,CASSLSSFSEQYF
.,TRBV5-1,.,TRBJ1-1,TGCGCCAGCAGCTTGACGGGGGGGAACACTGAAGCTTTCTTT,CASSLTGGNTEAFF